The entry below gives a single TCR beta chain sequence along with its context. Its antigen is not known. The entry originates in a study of a mutant IDH1 vaccine in newly diagnosed glioma. Turning to the study itself: The first vaccination came 4-6 weeks after radiotherapy alone, or with temozolomide cycles. Held at week 35, visit V12 was the safety follow-up, and visit V13 followed at week 47.

The data were produced by immunoSEQ multiplex PCR, yet TCRdb's version contains in-frame clones alone and is incomplete. Of about 67,000 clones detected, about four fifths appear once; the ten largest clones hold around 4.1%. Specified time point: week 47, end of study. In the vaccine, a single dose held 300 ug of the mutant IDH1 20-mer peptide, along with topical imiquimod. Those who donated had recent WHO grade 3 or 4 IDH1-mutant, ATRX-lost astrocytomas. General study results and limits: Vaccine-induced responses were seen in 93.3% of patients, spanning several MHC alleles.

The sequence came from a man aged 25-45 years with glioma. Here the sequenced sample was PBMCs, taken from a glioma patient whose treatment included an IDH1 peptide vaccine.

CDR3 in DNA: TGTGCCATCAGCGAGCCCGGGACTGAACTTTACTATGGCTACACCTTC. Amino acids: CAISEPGTELYYGYTF. The chain uses TRBV10-3 and TRBJ1-2; tentative D call: TRBD1 (5 bases). V was shortened by 6 bases and J by 3 bases, with 20 bases between the two germline ends. The CDR3 spans 16 residues. Germline V gives CDR1 ENHRY, CDR2 SYGVKD.